Presented here are 2 T cell receptor beta chains from one specimen sequenced in a study of T cell changes during pregnancy in multiple sclerosis. Generated by immunoSEQ multiplex PCR, the TCRdb table keeps only in-frame clones and is missing some. This sample has approximately 33,000 clones; almost 90% occur once, and the top ten carry 0.7% to 0.75%. The sequences come from CD4+ T cells from peripheral blood mononuclear cells, collected in the first trimester of pregnancy. These receptors were taken from a female donor in good health, enrolled as a control in a pregnancy study.

Notes on this clone: The junction departs from the called germline gene at one end, perhaps through a read error. This chain connects TRBV6-1 to TRBJ2-7; D may be TRBD1 (6 bases). Looked up from germline, CDR1 is MNHNS and CDR2 is SASEGT. The CDR3 is 11 amino acids. CDR3 protein: CASSDLQGKTF. The DNA for the CDR3 is TGTGCCAGCAGTGACCTACAGGGTAAGACCTTC.

This sequence joins TRBV9 and TRBJ1-2; no clear D gene. V gave up 1 base and J gave up 3 bases, with 7 bases separating them. This CDR3 comprises 13 residues. Germline lookup yields CDR1 SGDLS and CDR2 YYNGEE. The CDR3 DNA reads as TGTGCCAGCAGCGTAACTCTGGACTATGGCTACACCTTC. Translating gives CASSVTLDYGYTF.